A selection of T cell receptor beta chains follows, all from one sample in a study of blood T cells in healthy people across ages. TCRdb reprocessed the 5' RACE reads with MiXCR, giving one entry per CDR3 protein. This table holds about 760,000 distinct CDR3 sequences, around 25% found once. This sample was also put to use in a study of T cells of mothers and their children.

Sequences were obtained from blood. The source of these receptors is a boy aged 10-17 years in good health. Both conserved end residues are part of each CDR3. A D gene is named only where the DNA matches it firmly. The size entry is marked missing in some rows and otherwise reads once, few, many or a size class.

j_call,v_call,d_call,clone_size,cdr3_aa,cdr3_nt
TRBJ1-2,TRBV12-3/TRBV12-4,TRBD1,-,CVSSFLGQARSLRGYTF,TGTGTCAGCAGTTTTCTGGGACAGGCTCGCTCTCTAAGGGGCTACACCTTC
TRBJ2-7,TRBV7-9,-,-,CASSLVSGGHEQYF,TGTGCCAGCAGCTTAGTATCGGGGGGCCACGAGCAGTACTTC
TRBJ2-5,TRBV6-5,-,few,CASSSESGFQETQYF,TGTGCCAGCAGTTCAGAATCAGGATTTCAAGAGACCCAGTACTTC
TRBJ2-7,TRBV12-3/TRBV12-4,TRBD1,-,CASSPAGQGNEQYF,TGTGCCAGCAGCCCAGCGGGACAGGGGAACGAGCAGTACTTC
TRBJ2-1,TRBV7-9,-,once,CASSLGTKGNEQFF,TGTGCCAGCAGCTTAGGGACGAAAGGCAATGAGCAGTTCTTC
TRBJ1-6,TRBV5-6,-,few,CASSPGDSPLHF,TGTGCCAGCAGTCCTGGGGATTCACCCCTCCACTTT
TRBJ2-2,TRBV5-6,TRBD2,few,CASSSAWGLGNTGELFF,TGTGCCAGCAGCTCGGCGTGGGGACTAGGGAACACCGGGGAGCTGTTTTTT
TRBJ1-2,TRBV19,-,few,CASNNYGYTF,TGTGCCAGTAACAACTATGGCTACACCTTC
TRBJ2-5,TRBV7-2,-,-,CASSPTPSRPETQYF,TGTGCCAGCAGCCCTACCCCCTCCCGCCCAGAGACCCAGTACTTC
TRBJ2-3,TRBV7-9,-,few,CASSPIRGSVTDTQYF,TGTGCCAGCAGCCCCATTCGAGGGAGTGTCACAGATACGCAGTATTTT